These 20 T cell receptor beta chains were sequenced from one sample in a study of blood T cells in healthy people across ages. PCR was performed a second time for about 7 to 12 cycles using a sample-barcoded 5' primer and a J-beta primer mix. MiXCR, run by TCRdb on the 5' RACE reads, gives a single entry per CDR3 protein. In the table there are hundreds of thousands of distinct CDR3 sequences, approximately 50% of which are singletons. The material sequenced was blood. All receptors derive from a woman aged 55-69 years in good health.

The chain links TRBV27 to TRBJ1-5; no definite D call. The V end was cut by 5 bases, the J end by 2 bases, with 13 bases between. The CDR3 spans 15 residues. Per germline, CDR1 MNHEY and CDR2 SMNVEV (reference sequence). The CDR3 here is CASSPWTIGNQPQHF. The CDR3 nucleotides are TGTGCCAGCAGTCCTTGGACTATCGGCAATCAGCCCCAGCATTTT.

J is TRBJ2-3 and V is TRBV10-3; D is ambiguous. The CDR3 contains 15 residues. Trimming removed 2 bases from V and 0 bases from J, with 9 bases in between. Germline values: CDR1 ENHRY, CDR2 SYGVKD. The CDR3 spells CAISERALSTDTQYF. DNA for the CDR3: TGTGCCATCAGTGAGCGGGCCCTCAGCACAGATACGCAGTATTTT.

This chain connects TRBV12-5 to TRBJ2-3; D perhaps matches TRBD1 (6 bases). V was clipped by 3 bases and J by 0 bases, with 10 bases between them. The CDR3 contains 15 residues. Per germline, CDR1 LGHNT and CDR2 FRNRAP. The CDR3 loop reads CASGLQGRSTDTQYF. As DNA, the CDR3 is TGTGCTAGTGGTTTACAGGGTCGTAGCACAGATACGCAGTATTTT. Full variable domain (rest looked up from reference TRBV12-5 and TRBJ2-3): DARVTQTPRHKVTEMGQEVTMRCQPILGHNTVFWYRQTMMQGLELLAYFRNRAPLDDSGMPKDRFSAEMPDATLATLKIQPSEPRDSAVYFCASGLQGRSTDTQYFGPGTRLTVL.

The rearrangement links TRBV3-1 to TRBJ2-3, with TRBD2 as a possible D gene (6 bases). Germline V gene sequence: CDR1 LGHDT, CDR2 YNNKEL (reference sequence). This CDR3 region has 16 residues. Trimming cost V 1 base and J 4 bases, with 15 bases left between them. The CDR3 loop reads CASSQGLVFSSDTQYF. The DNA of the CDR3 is TGTGCCAGCAGCCAAGGACTAGTTTTTTCTTCAGATACGCAGTATTTT.

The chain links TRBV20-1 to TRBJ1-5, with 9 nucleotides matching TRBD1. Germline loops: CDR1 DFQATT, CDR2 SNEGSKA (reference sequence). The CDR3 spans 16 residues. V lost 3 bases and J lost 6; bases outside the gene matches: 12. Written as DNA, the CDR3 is TGCAGTGCTAGCATCCCCTACAGGGGGCGAGGTCAGCCCCAGCATTTT. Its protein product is CSASIPYRGRGQPQHF.

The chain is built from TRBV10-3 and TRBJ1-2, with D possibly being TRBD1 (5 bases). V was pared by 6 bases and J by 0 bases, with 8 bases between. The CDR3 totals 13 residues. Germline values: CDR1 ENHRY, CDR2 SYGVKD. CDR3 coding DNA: TGTGCCATCAGCCCGGACACTAACTATGGCTACACCTTC. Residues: CAISPDTNYGYTF.

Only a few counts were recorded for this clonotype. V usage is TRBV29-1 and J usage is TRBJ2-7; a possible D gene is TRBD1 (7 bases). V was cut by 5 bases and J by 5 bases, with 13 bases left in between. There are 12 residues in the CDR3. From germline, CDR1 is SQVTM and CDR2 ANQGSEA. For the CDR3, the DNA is TGCAGCGTTAACTCAGGGGGGAACGAGCAGTACTTC. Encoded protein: CSVNSGGNEQYF.

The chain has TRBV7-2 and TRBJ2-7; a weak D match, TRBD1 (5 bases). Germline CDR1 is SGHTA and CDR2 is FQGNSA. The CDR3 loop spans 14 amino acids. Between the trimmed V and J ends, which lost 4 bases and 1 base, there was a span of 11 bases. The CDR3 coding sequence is TGTGCCAGCAGCTGGAGCAAGGGGTCCTACGAGCAGTACTTC. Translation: CASSWSKGSYEQYF.

This chain's CDR3 is CASRAGTGTGRDNEQFF. The CDR3 DNA reads TGCGCCAGCAGAGCCGGGACAGGGACCGGGCGCGACAATGAGCAGTTCTTC. The genes are TRBV5-1 and TRBJ2-1, with 9 bases fitting TRBD1. The V segment lost 5 bases and the J segment 5 bases; nucleotides outside the gene matches: 14. This CDR3 is 17 amino acids long. Germline V gives CDR1 SGHRS, CDR2 YFSETQ.

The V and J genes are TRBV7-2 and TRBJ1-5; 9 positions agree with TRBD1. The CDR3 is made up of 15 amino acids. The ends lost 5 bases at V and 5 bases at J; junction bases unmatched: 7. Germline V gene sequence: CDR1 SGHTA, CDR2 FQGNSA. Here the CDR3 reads CASSARTGDDQPQHF. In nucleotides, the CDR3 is TGTGCCAGCAGCGCCCGGACAGGGGACGATCAGCCCCAGCATTTT. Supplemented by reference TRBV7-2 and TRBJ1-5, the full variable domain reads GAGVSQSPSNKVTEKGKDVELRCDPISGHTALYWYRQSLGQGLEFLIYFQGNSAPDKSGLPSDRFSAERTGGSVSTLTIQRTQQEDSAVYLCASSARTGDDQPQHFGDGTRLSIL.

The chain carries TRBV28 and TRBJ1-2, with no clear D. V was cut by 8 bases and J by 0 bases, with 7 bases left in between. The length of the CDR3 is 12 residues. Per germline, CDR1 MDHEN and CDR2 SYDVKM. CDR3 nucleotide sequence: TGTGCCAGCGCAGCCGCTAACTATGGCTACACCTTC. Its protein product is CASAAANYGYTF.

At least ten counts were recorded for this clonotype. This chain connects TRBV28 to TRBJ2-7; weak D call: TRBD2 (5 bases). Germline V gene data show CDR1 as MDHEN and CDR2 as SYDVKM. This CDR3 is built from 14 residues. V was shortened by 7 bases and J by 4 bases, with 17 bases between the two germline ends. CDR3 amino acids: CASTRGGGLYEQYF. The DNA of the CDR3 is TGTGCCAGCACCCGCGGAGGTGGGCTTTACGAGCAGTACTTC.

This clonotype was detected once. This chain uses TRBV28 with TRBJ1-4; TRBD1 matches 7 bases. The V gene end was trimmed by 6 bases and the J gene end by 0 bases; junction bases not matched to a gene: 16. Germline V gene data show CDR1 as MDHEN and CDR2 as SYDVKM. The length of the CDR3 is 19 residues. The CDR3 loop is CASSHTPSWDRPTNEKLFF. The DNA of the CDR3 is TGTGCCAGCAGCCACACCCCGTCTTGGGACAGACCAACTAATGAAAAACTGTTTTTT.

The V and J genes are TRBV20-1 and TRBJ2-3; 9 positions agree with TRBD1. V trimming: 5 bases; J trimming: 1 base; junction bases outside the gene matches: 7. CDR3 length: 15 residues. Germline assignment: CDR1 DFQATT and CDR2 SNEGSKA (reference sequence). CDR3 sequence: CSAATGGSGTDTQYF. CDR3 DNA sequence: TGCAGTGCTGCAACAGGGGGCAGTGGCACAGATACGCAGTATTTT.

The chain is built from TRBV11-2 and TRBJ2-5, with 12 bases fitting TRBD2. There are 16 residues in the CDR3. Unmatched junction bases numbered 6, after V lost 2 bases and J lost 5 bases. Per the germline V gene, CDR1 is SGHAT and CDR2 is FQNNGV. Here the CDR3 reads CASSLTRLAGDETQYF. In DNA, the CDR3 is TGTGCCAGCAGCTTAACCCGACTAGCGGGAGATGAGACCCAGTACTTC.

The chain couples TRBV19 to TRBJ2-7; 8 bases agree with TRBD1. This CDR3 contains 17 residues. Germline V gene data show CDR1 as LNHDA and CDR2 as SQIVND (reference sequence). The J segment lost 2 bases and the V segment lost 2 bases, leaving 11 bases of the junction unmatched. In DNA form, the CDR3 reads TGTGCCAGTAGTATAAGCAGGGGGCGTGCATACCCCTACGAGCAGTACTTC. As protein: CASSISRGRAYPYEQYF.

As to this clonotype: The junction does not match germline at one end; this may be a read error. CDR3 DNA: TGTGCCAGCAGTTTCAGGGCTGGCTATGGCCACACCTTC. As protein: CASSFRAGYGHTF. The genes are TRBV25-1 and TRBJ1-2; TRBD1 is a possible D gene (5 bases). The V gene's germline CDR1 is MGHDK and CDR2 SYGVNS. The CDR3 contains 13 residues.

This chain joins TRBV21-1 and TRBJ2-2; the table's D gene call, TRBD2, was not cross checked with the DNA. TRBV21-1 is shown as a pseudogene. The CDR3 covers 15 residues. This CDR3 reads CASIPWREVAGELFF. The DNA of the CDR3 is TGTGCCAGCATTCCCTGGCGGGAGGTGGCCGGGGAGCTGTTTTTT.

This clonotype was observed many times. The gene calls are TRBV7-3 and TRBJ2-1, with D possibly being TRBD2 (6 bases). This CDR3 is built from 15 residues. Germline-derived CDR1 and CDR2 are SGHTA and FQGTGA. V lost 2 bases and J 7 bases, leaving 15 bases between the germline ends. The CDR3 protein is CASSLGGKGMNEQFF. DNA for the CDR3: TGTGCCAGCAGCTTAGGAGGGAAGGGAATGAATGAGCAGTTCTTC. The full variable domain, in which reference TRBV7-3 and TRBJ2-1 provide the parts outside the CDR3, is GAGVSQTPSNKVTEKGKYVELRCDPISGHTALYWYRQSLGQGPEFLIYFQGTGAADDSGLPNDRFFAVRPEGSVSTLKIQRTERGDSAVYLCASSLGGKGMNEQFFGPGTRLTVL.

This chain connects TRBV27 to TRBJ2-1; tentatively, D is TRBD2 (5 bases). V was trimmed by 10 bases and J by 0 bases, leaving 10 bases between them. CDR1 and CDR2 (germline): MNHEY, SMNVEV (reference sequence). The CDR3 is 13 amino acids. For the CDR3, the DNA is TGTGCCACCGGGATGAGCTCCTACAATGAGCAGTTCTTC. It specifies CATGMSSYNEQFF.